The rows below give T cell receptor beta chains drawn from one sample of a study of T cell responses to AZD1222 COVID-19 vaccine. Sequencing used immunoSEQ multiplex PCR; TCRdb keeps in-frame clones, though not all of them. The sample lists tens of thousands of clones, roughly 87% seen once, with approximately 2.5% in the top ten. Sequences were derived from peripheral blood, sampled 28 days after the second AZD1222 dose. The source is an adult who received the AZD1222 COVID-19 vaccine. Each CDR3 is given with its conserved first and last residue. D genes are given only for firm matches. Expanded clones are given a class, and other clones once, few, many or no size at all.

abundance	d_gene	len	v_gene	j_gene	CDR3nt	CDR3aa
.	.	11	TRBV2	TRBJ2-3	TGTGCCAGCAGTAGCACAGATACGCAGTATTTT	CASSSTDTQYF
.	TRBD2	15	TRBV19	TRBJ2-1	TGTGCCAGTAGTGGGCTAGCGGGAGGGCTCAATGAGCAGTTCTTC	CASSGLAGGLNEQFF
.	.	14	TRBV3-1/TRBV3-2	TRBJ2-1	TGTGCCAGCAGCCCCAGGGGTAGCGGTAATGAGCAGTTCTTC	CASSPRGSGNEQFF
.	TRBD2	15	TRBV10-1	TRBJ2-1	TGCGCCAGCAGTGAAGTTGCGGGAGAGGGGAATGAGCAGTTCTTC	CASSEVAGEGNEQFF
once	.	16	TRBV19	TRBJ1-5	TGTGCCAGTAGTATAGATCGTGGGACATCAAATCAGCCCCAGCATTTT	CASSIDRGTSNQPQHF
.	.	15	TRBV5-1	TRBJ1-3	TGCGCCAGCAGCTTGGAACCGGGCGGGGGAAACACCATATATTTT	CASSLEPGGGNTIYF
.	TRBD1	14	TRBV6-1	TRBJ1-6	TGTGCCAGCAGTGAGGGACAGGGGAATTCACCCCTCCACTTT	CASSEGQGNSPLHF
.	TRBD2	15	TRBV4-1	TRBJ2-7	TGCGCCAGCAGCCAAGTGTCGGGGGAGGGCCTCGAGCAGTACTTC	CASSQVSGEGLEQYF
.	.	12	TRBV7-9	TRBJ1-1	TGTGCCAGCAGCCGGGACCTACCTGAAGCTTTCTTT	CASSRDLPEAFF
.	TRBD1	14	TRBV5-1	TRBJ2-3	TGCGCCAGCAGCCCCGGGACAGTCGGGGATACGCAGTATTTT	CASSPGTVGDTQYF
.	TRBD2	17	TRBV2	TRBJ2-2	TGTGCCACTAGCGGGACTAGCGGGAGGATTAGCACCGGGGAGCTGTTTTTT	CATSGTSGRISTGELFF
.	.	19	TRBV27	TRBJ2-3	TGTGCCAGCAGTTCTTCCAGCGGAGGGAGCACGGGGATCACAGATACGCAGTATTTT	CASSSSSGGSTGITDTQYF
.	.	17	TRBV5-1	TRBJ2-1	TGCGCCAGCAGCCCCGGCAGGGACTTTTCCTCCTACAATGAGCAGTTCTTC	CASSPGRDFSSYNEQFF
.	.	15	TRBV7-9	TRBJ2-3	TGTGCCAGCAGCTTAGGGGGGCGGGTTGGAGATACGCAGTATTTT	CASSLGGRVGDTQYF
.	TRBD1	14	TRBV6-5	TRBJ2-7	TGTGCCAGCTCCCAGGACAGGGGCGCCTACGAGCAGTACTTC	CASSQDRGAYEQYF
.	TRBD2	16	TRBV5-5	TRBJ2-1	TGTGCCAGCAGCTTGGTACCTAGCGGGAAACTCGATGAGCAGTTCTTC	CASSLVPSGKLDEQFF
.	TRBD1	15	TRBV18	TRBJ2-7	TGTGCCAGCTCACCACAAACAGGGGGTACCTACGAGCAGTACTTC	CASSPQTGGTYEQYF
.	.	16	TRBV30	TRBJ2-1	TGTGCCTGGGTTCCCACGACTAGGTCAGTATACAATGAGCAGTTCTTC	CAWVPTTRSVYNEQFF
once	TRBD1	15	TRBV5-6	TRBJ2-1	TGTGCCAGCAGCTTGGGTCAGGGGGCGCTCGATGAGCAGTTCTTC	CASSLGQGALDEQFF